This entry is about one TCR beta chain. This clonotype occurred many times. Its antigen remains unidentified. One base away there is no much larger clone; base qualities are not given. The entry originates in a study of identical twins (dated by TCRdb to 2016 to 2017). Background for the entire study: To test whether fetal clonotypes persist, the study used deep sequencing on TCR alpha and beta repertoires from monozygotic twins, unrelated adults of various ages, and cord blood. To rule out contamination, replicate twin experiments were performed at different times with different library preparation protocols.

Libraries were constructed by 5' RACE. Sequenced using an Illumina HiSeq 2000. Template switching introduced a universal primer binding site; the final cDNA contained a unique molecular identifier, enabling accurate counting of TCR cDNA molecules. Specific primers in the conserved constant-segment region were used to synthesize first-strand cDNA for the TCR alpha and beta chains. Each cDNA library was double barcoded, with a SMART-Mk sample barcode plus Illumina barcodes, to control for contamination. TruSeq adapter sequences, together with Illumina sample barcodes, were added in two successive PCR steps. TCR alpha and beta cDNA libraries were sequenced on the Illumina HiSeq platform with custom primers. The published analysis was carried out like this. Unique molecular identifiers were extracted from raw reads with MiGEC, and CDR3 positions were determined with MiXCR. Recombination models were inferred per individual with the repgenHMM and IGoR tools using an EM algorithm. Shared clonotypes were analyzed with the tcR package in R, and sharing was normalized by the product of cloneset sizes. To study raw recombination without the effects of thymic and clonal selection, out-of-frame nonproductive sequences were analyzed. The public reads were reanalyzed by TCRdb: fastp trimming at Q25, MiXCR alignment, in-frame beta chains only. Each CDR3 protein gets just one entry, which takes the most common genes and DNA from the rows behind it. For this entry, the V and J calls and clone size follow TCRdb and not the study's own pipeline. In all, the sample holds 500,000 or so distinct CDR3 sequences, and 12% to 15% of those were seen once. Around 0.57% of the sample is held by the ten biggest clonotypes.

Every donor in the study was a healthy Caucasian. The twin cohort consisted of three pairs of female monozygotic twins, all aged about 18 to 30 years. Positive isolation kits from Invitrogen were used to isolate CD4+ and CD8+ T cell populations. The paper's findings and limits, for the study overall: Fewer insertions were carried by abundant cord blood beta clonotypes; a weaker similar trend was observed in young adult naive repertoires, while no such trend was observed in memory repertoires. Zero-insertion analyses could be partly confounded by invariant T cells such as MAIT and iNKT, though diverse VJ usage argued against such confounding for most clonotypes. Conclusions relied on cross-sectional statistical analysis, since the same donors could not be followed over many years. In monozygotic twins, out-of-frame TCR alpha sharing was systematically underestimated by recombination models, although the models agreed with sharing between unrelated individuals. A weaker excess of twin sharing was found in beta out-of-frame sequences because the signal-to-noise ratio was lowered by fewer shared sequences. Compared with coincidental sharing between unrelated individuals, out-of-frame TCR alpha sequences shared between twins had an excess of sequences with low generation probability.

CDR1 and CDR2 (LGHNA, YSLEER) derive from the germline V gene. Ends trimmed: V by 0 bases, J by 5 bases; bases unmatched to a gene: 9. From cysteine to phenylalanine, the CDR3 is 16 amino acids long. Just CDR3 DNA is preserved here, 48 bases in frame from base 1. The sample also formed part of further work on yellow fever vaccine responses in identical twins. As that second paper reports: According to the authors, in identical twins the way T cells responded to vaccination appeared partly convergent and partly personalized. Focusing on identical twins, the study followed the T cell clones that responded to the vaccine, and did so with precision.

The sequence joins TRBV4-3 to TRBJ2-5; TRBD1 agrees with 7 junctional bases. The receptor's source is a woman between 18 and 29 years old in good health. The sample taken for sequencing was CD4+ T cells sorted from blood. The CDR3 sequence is CASSQEIRDRQETQYF. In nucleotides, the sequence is TGCGCCAGCAGCCAAGAAATCAGGGACAGACAGGAGACCCAGTACTTC.